A selection of T cell receptor beta chains follows, all from one sample in a study of blood T cell repertoires in COVID-19. Data came from immunoSEQ multiplex PCR; TCRdb stores just in-frame clones and leaves some out. The table lists some 80,000 clones, 70% to 90% of them singletons, with approximately 9.9% in the top ten. Sequencing input: peripheral blood. All receptors come from a man aged 60 to 69 with COVID-19, enrolled during active disease. Each CDR3 is given with its conserved first and last residue. Each record gives: V gene, CDR3 length, J gene, clone size, D gene, CDR3 DNA, CDR3 protein. The D gene is left open where the match is weak. The size of a clone is reported for some rows only, either as once, few or many, or as a class for expanded clones.

v_call: TRBV10-1
cdr3_length: 14
j_call: TRBJ2-7
clone_size: few
d_call: -
cdr3_nt: TGCGCCAGCAGTGAGTCGATTAGCGGCGGTGAACAGTACTTC
cdr3_aa: CASSESISGGEQYF

v_call: TRBV11-2
cdr3_length: 14
j_call: TRBJ1-2
clone_size: few
d_call: -
cdr3_nt: TGTGCCAGCAGCTTACCGGGGGGCGCGGATGGCTACACCTTC
cdr3_aa: CASSLPGGADGYTF

v_call: TRBV5-1
cdr3_length: 16
j_call: TRBJ2-1
clone_size: few
d_call: -
cdr3_nt: TGCGCCAGCAGCTTGGAAGGGGTCGGGTCCTACAATGAGCAGTTCTTC
cdr3_aa: CASSLEGVGSYNEQFF

v_call: TRBV10-3
cdr3_length: 15
j_call: TRBJ2-7
clone_size: -
d_call: -
cdr3_nt: TGTGCCATCAGTGAGAGAGGAGGCGGAGCCTACGAGCAGTACTTC
cdr3_aa: CAISERGGGAYEQYF

v_call: TRBV5-1
cdr3_length: 13
j_call: TRBJ1-2
clone_size: -
d_call: -
cdr3_nt: TGCGCCAGCAGCTCAGGGGAACGCTATGGCTACACCTTC
cdr3_aa: CASSSGERYGYTF

v_call: TRBV9
cdr3_length: 14
j_call: TRBJ1-3
clone_size: -
d_call: -
cdr3_nt: TGTGCCAGCAGCCAAGGAGGGAACGGAAACACCATATATTTT
cdr3_aa: CASSQGGNGNTIYF

v_call: TRBV30
cdr3_length: 12
j_call: TRBJ2-7
clone_size: -
d_call: -
cdr3_nt: TGTGCCTGGAGAGAGGGCGGAGCGGGGCAGTACTTC
cdr3_aa: CAWREGGAGQYF

v_call: TRBV12-5
cdr3_length: 12
j_call: TRBJ2-2
clone_size: -
d_call: -
cdr3_nt: TGTGCTAGTGCCGTTGACACCGGGGAGCTGTTTTTT
cdr3_aa: CASAVDTGELFF

v_call: TRBV9
cdr3_length: 15
j_call: TRBJ2-7
clone_size: -
d_call: TRBD1
cdr3_nt: TGTGCCAGCAGCGTAGAAGGACAGGCCTCCTACGAGCAGTACTTC
cdr3_aa: CASSVEGQASYEQYF

v_call: TRBV10-1
cdr3_length: 16
j_call: TRBJ2-1
clone_size: -
d_call: TRBD2
cdr3_nt: TGCGCCAGCAGTGTATCTAGCGGGGGCTCCTACAATGAGCAGTTCTTC
cdr3_aa: CASSVSSGGSYNEQFF

v_call: TRBV6-5
cdr3_length: 16
j_call: TRBJ2-7
clone_size: -
d_call: TRBD1
cdr3_nt: TGTGCCAGCAGTTACGGACAGGGGGCAGCTCTGGGTGAGCAGTACTTC
cdr3_aa: CASSYGQGAALGEQYF

v_call: TRBV30
cdr3_length: 13
j_call: TRBJ2-3
clone_size: -
d_call: -
cdr3_nt: TGTGCCTGGACTCCTGGGGCCACAGATACGCAGTATTTT
cdr3_aa: CAWTPGATDTQYF

v_call: TRBV7-3
cdr3_length: 14
j_call: TRBJ2-1
clone_size: -
d_call: -
cdr3_nt: TGTGCCAGCAGCTTAGGGCAGGAAAACAATGAGCAGTTCTTC
cdr3_aa: CASSLGQENNEQFF

v_call: TRBV19
cdr3_length: 16
j_call: TRBJ1-1
clone_size: -
d_call: -
cdr3_nt: TGTGCCAGTAGTATCGGGGAGGGCCAATATAATACTGAAGCTTTCTTT
cdr3_aa: CASSIGEGQYNTEAFF

v_call: TRBV30
cdr3_length: 15
j_call: TRBJ1-2
clone_size: -
d_call: -
cdr3_nt: TGTGCCTGGAACGACCCCCGGGACAATAACTATGGCTACACCTTC
cdr3_aa: CAWNDPRDNNYGYTF

v_call: TRBV5-1
cdr3_length: 13
j_call: TRBJ2-1
clone_size: -
d_call: -
cdr3_nt: TGCGCCAGCAGCTCCAACTCGGGAGATGAGCAGTTCTTC
cdr3_aa: CASSSNSGDEQFF

v_call: TRBV19
cdr3_length: 15
j_call: TRBJ1-3
clone_size: -
d_call: TRBD1
cdr3_nt: TGTGCCAGTAGTCCCTCGACAGGGGATGGAAACACCATATATTTT
cdr3_aa: CASSPSTGDGNTIYF

v_call: TRBV19
cdr3_length: 14
j_call: TRBJ2-5
clone_size: -
d_call: TRBD2
cdr3_nt: TGTGCCAGTATTGCGCGGGGGGACCAAGAGACCCAGTACTTC
cdr3_aa: CASIARGDQETQYF

v_call: TRBV29-1
cdr3_length: 13
j_call: TRBJ1-4
clone_size: -
d_call: -
cdr3_nt: TGCAGCGTTGCCGGTCGAGCTAATGAAAAACTGTTTTTT
cdr3_aa: CSVAGRANEKLFF

v_call: TRBV28
cdr3_length: 15
j_call: TRBJ1-5
clone_size: -
d_call: TRBD1
cdr3_nt: TGTGCCAGCAGTTCGGCAGGGGGTCATTTGCAGCCCCAGCATTTT
cdr3_aa: CASSSAGGHLQPQHF

v_call: TRBV7-7
cdr3_length: 14
j_call: TRBJ2-5
clone_size: -
d_call: TRBD1
cdr3_nt: TGTGCCAGCAGCCAACAGGGGTCTCAAGAGACCCAGTACTTC
cdr3_aa: CASSQQGSQETQYF

v_call: TRBV24-1
cdr3_length: 15
j_call: TRBJ2-2
clone_size: -
d_call: -
cdr3_nt: TGTGCCACCAGTGATGCCAAGGGGGTCGCCGGGGAGCTGTTTTTT
cdr3_aa: CATSDAKGVAGELFF

v_call: TRBV5-6
cdr3_length: 14
j_call: TRBJ1-1
clone_size: -
d_call: -
cdr3_nt: TGTGCCAGCAGCTCGGGAGAGTGGTTCGCTGAAGCTTTCTTT
cdr3_aa: CASSSGEWFAEAFF

v_call: TRBV6-5
cdr3_length: 11
j_call: TRBJ1-2
clone_size: -
d_call: -
cdr3_nt: TGTGCCAGCAGTTACCAGGGTGGCTACACCTTC
cdr3_aa: CASSYQGGYTF

v_call: TRBV14
cdr3_length: 14
j_call: TRBJ2-1
clone_size: -
d_call: TRBD2
cdr3_nt: TGTGCCAGCAGCCAATCCGCGGGAGTGTCGGTTCAGTTCTTC
cdr3_aa: CASSQSAGVSVQFF

v_call: TRBV3-1/TRBV3-2
cdr3_length: 21
j_call: TRBJ2-7
clone_size: -
d_call: TRBD2
cdr3_nt: TGTGCCAGCAGCCAAGATCTTTGGGGTAGGGCTAGCGGGAATTCTTTCGACGAGCAGTACTTC
cdr3_aa: CASSQDLWGRASGNSFDEQYF

v_call: TRBV18
cdr3_length: 16
j_call: TRBJ2-7
clone_size: -
d_call: TRBD2
cdr3_nt: TGTGCCAGCTCACCACTGGCTGCGGGAGGGGTCCACGAGCAGTACTTC
cdr3_aa: CASSPLAAGGVHEQYF

v_call: TRBV4-2
cdr3_length: 18
j_call: TRBJ2-3
clone_size: -
d_call: TRBD2
cdr3_nt: TGTGCCAGCAGCCAAGCACTAGCGGGAGGGCCTGGAGGCGATACGCAGTATTTT
cdr3_aa: CASSQALAGGPGGDTQYF

v_call: TRBV11-2
cdr3_length: 15
j_call: TRBJ1-6
clone_size: -
d_call: TRBD1
cdr3_nt: TGTGCCAGCAGCTTAGAGATAGGGGGCAGGTCACCCCTCCACTTT
cdr3_aa: CASSLEIGGRSPLHF

v_call: TRBV6-5
cdr3_length: 15
j_call: TRBJ2-7
clone_size: -
d_call: TRBD2
cdr3_nt: TGTGCCAGCAGGACCGGGACTAGCGGGAGCTACGAGCAGTACTTC
cdr3_aa: CASRTGTSGSYEQYF

v_call: TRBV7-6
cdr3_length: 15
j_call: TRBJ2-3
clone_size: few
d_call: TRBD1
cdr3_nt: TGTGCCAGCAGCTTAGAGGGACAGGGTACAGATACGCAGTATTTT
cdr3_aa: CASSLEGQGTDTQYF

v_call: TRBV2
cdr3_length: 13
j_call: TRBJ2-7
clone_size: -
d_call: TRBD1
cdr3_nt: TGTGCCAGCAGTTATACAGGGGCCTACGAGCAGTACTTC
cdr3_aa: CASSYTGAYEQYF

v_call: TRBV10-3
cdr3_length: 12
j_call: TRBJ1-2
clone_size: -
d_call: -
cdr3_nt: TGTGCCATCAGGAGTCTCGCGGGTGGCTACACCTTC
cdr3_aa: CAIRSLAGGYTF

v_call: TRBV19
cdr3_length: 14
j_call: TRBJ2-5
clone_size: few
d_call: -
cdr3_nt: TGTGCCAGTAGTACGACGACAGGCCAAGAGACCCAGTACTTC
cdr3_aa: CASSTTTGQETQYF

v_call: TRBV28
cdr3_length: 15
j_call: TRBJ2-3
clone_size: few
d_call: -
cdr3_nt: TGTGCCAGCAGTTTACTAACAGGGAGCACAGATACGCAGTATTTT
cdr3_aa: CASSLLTGSTDTQYF

v_call: TRBV2
cdr3_length: 13
j_call: TRBJ1-5
clone_size: -
d_call: -
cdr3_nt: TGTGCCAGCAATCCAGGGGGCAATCAGCCCCAGCATTTT
cdr3_aa: CASNPGGNQPQHF

v_call: TRBV1
cdr3_length: 18
j_call: TRBJ2-1
clone_size: -
d_call: -
cdr3_nt: TGCACCAGCAGCACCCCCGGGCGGGCGATTAGCCCCTACAATGAGCAGTTCTTC
cdr3_aa: CTSSTPGRAISPYNEQFF

v_call: TRBV6-5
cdr3_length: 11
j_call: TRBJ1-2
clone_size: -
d_call: -
cdr3_nt: TGTGCCTCCTCCGGGTCCTATGGCTACACCTTC
cdr3_aa: CASSGSYGYTF

v_call: TRBV6-1
cdr3_length: 15
j_call: TRBJ2-1
clone_size: few
d_call: TRBD2
cdr3_nt: TGTGCCAGCAGTGATATGACTAGCGGGAGCGCTGAGCAGTTCTTC
cdr3_aa: CASSDMTSGSAEQFF

v_call: TRBV7-3
cdr3_length: 15
j_call: TRBJ1-3
clone_size: few
d_call: -
cdr3_nt: TGTGCCAGCAGCCCGTCGGGGGTCTCTGGAAACACCATATATTTT
cdr3_aa: CASSPSGVSGNTIYF

v_call: TRBV5-6
cdr3_length: 11
j_call: TRBJ2-5
clone_size: -
d_call: TRBD2
cdr3_nt: TGTGCCAGCAGCCGCGCGGGGGATGAACACTTC
cdr3_aa: CASSRAGDEHF

v_call: TRBV4-1
cdr3_length: 15
j_call: TRBJ2-7
clone_size: -
d_call: TRBD1
cdr3_nt: TGCGCCAGCAGCACGCGGACAGGCGTAACCTACGAGCAGTACTTC
cdr3_aa: CASSTRTGVTYEQYF

v_call: TRBV30
cdr3_length: 13
j_call: TRBJ2-7
clone_size: -
d_call: -
cdr3_nt: TGTGCCTGGAGTGTAGACAGCTCCTACGAGCAGTACTTC
cdr3_aa: CAWSVDSSYEQYF

v_call: TRBV5-1
cdr3_length: 13
j_call: TRBJ2-7
clone_size: -
d_call: -
cdr3_nt: TGCGCCAGCAGCTCGGGACAAACCTACGAGCAGTACTTC
cdr3_aa: CASSSGQTYEQYF

v_call: TRBV30
cdr3_length: 15
j_call: TRBJ2-1
clone_size: once
d_call: TRBD1
cdr3_nt: TGTGCCTGGGCACAGGGGTCTAGCCCTTACAATGAGCAGTTCTTC
cdr3_aa: CAWAQGSSPYNEQFF

v_call: TRBV5-1
cdr3_length: 14
j_call: TRBJ1-2
clone_size: -
d_call: -
cdr3_nt: TGCGCCAGCAGCTCCCGAGGGTCTAACTATGGCTACACCTTC
cdr3_aa: CASSSRGSNYGYTF

v_call: TRBV6-8
cdr3_length: 16
j_call: TRBJ2-3
clone_size: -
d_call: -
cdr3_nt: TGTGCCAGCAGTTCGAGGCTAGCGATTAGCACAGATACGCAGTATTTT
cdr3_aa: CASSSRLAISTDTQYF

v_call: TRBV28
cdr3_length: 16
j_call: TRBJ2-5
clone_size: -
d_call: TRBD2
cdr3_nt: TGTGCCAGCAGTTCAGGCTCAGCGGGGGACGGGGAGACCCAGTACTTC
cdr3_aa: CASSSGSAGDGETQYF

v_call: TRBV2
cdr3_length: 13
j_call: TRBJ1-1
clone_size: -
d_call: -
cdr3_nt: TGTGCCAGCAGTTACGACAGGTCCCGGGTAGCTTTCTTT
cdr3_aa: CASSYDRSRVAFF

v_call: TRBV19
cdr3_length: 14
j_call: TRBJ1-6
clone_size: -
d_call: -
cdr3_nt: TGTGCCAGCAAAAGGAGGCAGACATATTCACCCCTCCACTTT
cdr3_aa: CASKRRQTYSPLHF

v_call: TRBV6-1
cdr3_length: 16
j_call: TRBJ1-4
clone_size: -
d_call: -
cdr3_nt: TGTGCCAGCAGTGATATTACAACCGCAACTAATGAAAAACTGTTTTTT
cdr3_aa: CASSDITTATNEKLFF

v_call: TRBV5-1
cdr3_length: 13
j_call: TRBJ2-1
clone_size: -
d_call: -
cdr3_nt: TGCGCCAGCAGCTTGTTCCGGGTCGGTGAGCAGTTCTTC
cdr3_aa: CASSLFRVGEQFF

v_call: TRBV3-1/TRBV3-2
cdr3_length: 14
j_call: TRBJ1-4
clone_size: few
d_call: TRBD1
cdr3_nt: TGTGCCAGCAGCAACAGGGGAAATAATGAAAAACTGTTTTTT
cdr3_aa: CASSNRGNNEKLFF

v_call: TRBV5-1
cdr3_length: 15
j_call: TRBJ2-2
clone_size: -
d_call: -
cdr3_nt: TGCGCCAGCAGCTTGGGGCAGGGTTACACCGGGGAGCTGTTTTTT
cdr3_aa: CASSLGQGYTGELFF

v_call: TRBV18
cdr3_length: 14
j_call: TRBJ2-2
clone_size: few
d_call: -
cdr3_nt: TGTGCCAGCTCACCGACAAGGAACACCGGGGAGCTGTTTTTT
cdr3_aa: CASSPTRNTGELFF

v_call: TRBV12-3/TRBV12-4
cdr3_length: 13
j_call: TRBJ2-7
clone_size: -
d_call: TRBD1
cdr3_nt: TGTGCCAGCAGAGCCACAGGGGGCGACGAGCAGTACTTC
cdr3_aa: CASRATGGDEQYF

v_call: TRBV9
cdr3_length: 15
j_call: TRBJ2-5
clone_size: -
d_call: TRBD1
cdr3_nt: TGTGCCAGCAGCTTCGGGACAGACCTGGGAGAGACCCAGTACTTC
cdr3_aa: CASSFGTDLGETQYF

v_call: TRBV18
cdr3_length: 15
j_call: TRBJ2-7
clone_size: -
d_call: -
cdr3_nt: TGTGCCAGCTCACCGGGAATGGACAGTTCCTACGAGCAGTACTTC
cdr3_aa: CASSPGMDSSYEQYF

v_call: TRBV25-1
cdr3_length: 11
j_call: TRBJ2-3
clone_size: -
d_call: -
cdr3_nt: TGTGCCAGCGAGTACTCAGATACGCAGTATTTT
cdr3_aa: CASEYSDTQYF